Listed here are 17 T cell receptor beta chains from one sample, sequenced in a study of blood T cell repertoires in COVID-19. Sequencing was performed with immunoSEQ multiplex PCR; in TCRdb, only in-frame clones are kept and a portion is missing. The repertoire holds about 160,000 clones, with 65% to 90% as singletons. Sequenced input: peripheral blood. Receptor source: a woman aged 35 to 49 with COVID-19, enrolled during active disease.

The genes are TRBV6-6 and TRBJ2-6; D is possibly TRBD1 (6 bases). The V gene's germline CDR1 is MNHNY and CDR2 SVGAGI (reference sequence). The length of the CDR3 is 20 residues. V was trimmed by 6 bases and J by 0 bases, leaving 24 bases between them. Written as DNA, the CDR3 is TGTGCCAGCAGCCGGCGGCCTCCGGGACATGCTGTCTCTGGGGCCAACGTCCTGACTTTC. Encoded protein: CASSRRPPGHAVSGANVLTF.

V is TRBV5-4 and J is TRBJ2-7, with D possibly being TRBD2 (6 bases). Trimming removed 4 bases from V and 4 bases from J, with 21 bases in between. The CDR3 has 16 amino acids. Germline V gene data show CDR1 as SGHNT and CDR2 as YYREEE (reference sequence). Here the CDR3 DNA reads TGTGCCAGCAGCACGGGGGTACCCCCCACCCTGTACGAGCAGTACTTC. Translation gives CASSTGVPPTLYEQYF.

The CDR3 nucleotides are TGTGCCTGGAGTAGACTAGCGGGAGGTTACAATGAGCAGTTCTTC. This gives the protein CAWSRLAGGYNEQFF. The V call is TRBV30, the J call TRBJ2-1, with 13 bases aligning to TRBD2. The CDR3 length is 15 residues. V shed 2 bases, J shed 4 bases, and the junction held 2 bases outside the gene matches. Looked up from germline, CDR1 is GTSNPN and CDR2 is SVGIG (reference sequence).

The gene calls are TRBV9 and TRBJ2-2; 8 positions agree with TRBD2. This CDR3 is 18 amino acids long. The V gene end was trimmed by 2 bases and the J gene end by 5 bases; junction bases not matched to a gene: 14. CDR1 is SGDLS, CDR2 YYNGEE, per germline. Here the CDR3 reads CASSVHPFSGSGTGELFF. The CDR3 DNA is TGTGCCAGCAGCGTCCACCCCTTCAGCGGGAGTGGGACCGGGGAGCTGTTTTTT.

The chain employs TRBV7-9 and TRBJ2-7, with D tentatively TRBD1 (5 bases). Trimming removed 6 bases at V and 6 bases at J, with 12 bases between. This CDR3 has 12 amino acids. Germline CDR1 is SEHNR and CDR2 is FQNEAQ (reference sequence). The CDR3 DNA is TGTGCCAGCAGACAAGGGGTGGGCGAGCAGTACTTC. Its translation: CASRQGVGEQYF.

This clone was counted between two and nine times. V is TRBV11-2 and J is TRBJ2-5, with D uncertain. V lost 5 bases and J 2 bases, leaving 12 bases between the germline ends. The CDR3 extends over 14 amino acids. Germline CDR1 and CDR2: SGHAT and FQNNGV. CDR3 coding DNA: TGTGCCAGCAGCCTCTCGATCAGACAAGAGACCCAGTACTTC. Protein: CASSLSIRQETQYF.

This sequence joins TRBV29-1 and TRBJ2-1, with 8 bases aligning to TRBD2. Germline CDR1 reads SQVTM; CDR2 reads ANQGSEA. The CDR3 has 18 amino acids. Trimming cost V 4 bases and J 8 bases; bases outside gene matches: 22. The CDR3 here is CSVASVREGPSYKDEQFF. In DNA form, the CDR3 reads TGCAGCGTTGCTTCGGTACGGGAGGGCCCCTCCTACAAGGATGAGCAGTTCTTC.

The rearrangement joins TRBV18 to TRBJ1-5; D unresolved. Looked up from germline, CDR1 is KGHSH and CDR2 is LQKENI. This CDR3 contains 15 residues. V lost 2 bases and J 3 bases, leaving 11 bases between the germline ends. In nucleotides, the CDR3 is TGTGCCAGCTCACCAGGGCAAGACGTCAATCAGCCCCAGCATTTT. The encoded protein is CASSPGQDVNQPQHF.

The CDR3 DNA follows: TGTGCCAGCAGCTTGACCGAGGGTCCCTACGAGCAGTACTTC. It encodes CASSLTEGPYEQYF. The V and J genes are TRBV27 and TRBJ2-7, with TRBD2 as a possible D gene (5 bases). The CDR3 spans 14 residues. In germline, CDR1 is MNHEY, CDR2 SMNVEV (reference sequence). Trimming removed 6 bases from V and 2 bases from J, with 14 bases in between.

CDR3 amino acids: CASSLTWDSGEQYF. The CDR3 DNA is TGTGCCAGTAGTCTAACCTGGGACTCGGGGGAGCAGTACTTC. The gene calls are TRBV19 and TRBJ2-7; D possibly corresponds to TRBD2 (6 bases). Between the trimmed V and J ends, which lost 5 bases and 7 bases, there was a span of 18 bases. The CDR3 sequence is 14 residues long. Germline V CDR1 and CDR2: LNHDA, SQIVND (reference sequence).

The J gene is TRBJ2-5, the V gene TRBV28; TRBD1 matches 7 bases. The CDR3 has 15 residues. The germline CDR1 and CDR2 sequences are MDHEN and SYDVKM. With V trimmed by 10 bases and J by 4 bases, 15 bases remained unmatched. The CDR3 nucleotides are TGTGCCACCGCTATTGGGCAGGGGGTTCGAGAGACCCAGTACTTC. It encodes CATAIGQGVRETQYF.

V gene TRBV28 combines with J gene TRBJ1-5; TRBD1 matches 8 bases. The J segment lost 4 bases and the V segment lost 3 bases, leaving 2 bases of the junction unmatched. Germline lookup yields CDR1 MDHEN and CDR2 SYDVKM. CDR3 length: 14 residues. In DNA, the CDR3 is TGTGCCAGCAGTTTGGGGACAGGAAATCAGCCCCAGCATTTT. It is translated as CASSLGTGNQPQHF.

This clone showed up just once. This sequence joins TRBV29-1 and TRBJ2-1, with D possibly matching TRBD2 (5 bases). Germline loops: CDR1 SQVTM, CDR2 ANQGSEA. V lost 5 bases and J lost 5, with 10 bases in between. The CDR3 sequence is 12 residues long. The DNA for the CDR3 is TGCAGCGTTTTTTGGGGAGACAATGAGCAGTTCTTC. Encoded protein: CSVFWGDNEQFF.

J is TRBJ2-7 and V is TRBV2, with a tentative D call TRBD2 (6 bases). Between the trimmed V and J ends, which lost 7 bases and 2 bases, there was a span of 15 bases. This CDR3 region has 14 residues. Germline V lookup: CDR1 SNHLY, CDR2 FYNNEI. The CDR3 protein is CASTEGLLTYEQYV. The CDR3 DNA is TGTGCCAGCACGGAGGGGCTACTAACCTACGAGCAGTACGTC.

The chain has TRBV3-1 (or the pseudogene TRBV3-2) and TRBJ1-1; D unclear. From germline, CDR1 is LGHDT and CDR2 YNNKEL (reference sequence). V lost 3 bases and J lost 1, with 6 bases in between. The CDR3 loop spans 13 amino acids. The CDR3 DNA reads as TGTGCCAGCAGCCATTTCCGGAACACTGAAGCTTTCTTT. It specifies CASSHFRNTEAFF.

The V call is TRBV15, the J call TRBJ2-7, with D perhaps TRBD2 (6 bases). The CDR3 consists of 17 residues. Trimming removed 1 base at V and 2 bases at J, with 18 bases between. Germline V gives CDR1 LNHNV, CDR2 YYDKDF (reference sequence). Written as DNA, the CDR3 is TGTGCCACCAGCAGAGTCCCTCGGGGCAGGGAGGCCTACGAGCAGTACTTC. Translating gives CATSRVPRGREAYEQYF.

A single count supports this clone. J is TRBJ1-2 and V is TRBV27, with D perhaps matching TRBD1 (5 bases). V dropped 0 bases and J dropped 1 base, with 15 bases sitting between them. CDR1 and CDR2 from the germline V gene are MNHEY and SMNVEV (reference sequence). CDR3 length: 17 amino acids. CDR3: CASSLSGPQGYNYGYTF. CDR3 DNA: TGTGCCAGCAGTTTATCGGGCCCCCAGGGATATAACTATGGCTACACCTTC.